Each of the 10 T cell receptor beta chains below was sequenced from the same sample in a study of vaccination effects on CD4 cells after COVID-19. Once cultured for under 11 days, the cells underwent separation to obtain CD4+ T cells. All study participants received two doses of BNT162b2 or mRNA-1273 vaccine. Their antigen targets remain unknown. Sequencing was performed with immunoSEQ multiplex PCR; in TCRdb, only in-frame clones are kept and a portion is missing. The sample consists of more than 60,000 clones, around two thirds of them appearing once. This material consisted of CD4+ T cells from PBMCs cultured without peptide, taken after COVID-19 vaccination. The source of these receptors is a human donor who received a COVID-19 vaccine.

This sequence joins TRBV7-9 and TRBJ1-4; D is perhaps TRBD1 (6 bases). This CDR3 has 15 residues. Germline values: CDR1 SEHNR, CDR2 FQNEAQ (reference sequence). V was cut by 5 bases and J by 4 bases, with 14 bases left in between. The CDR3 region has the DNA TGTGCCAGCAGCAAAACGCGGGACAATAATGAAAAACTGTTTTTT. As protein: CASSKTRDNNEKLFF.

This rearrangement joins TRBV7-2 to TRBJ1-4, with 8 bases fitting TRBD1. CDR3 length: 16 amino acids. Germline lookup yields CDR1 SGHTA and CDR2 FQGNSA. V dropped 3 bases and J dropped 13; count of bases not matched to a gene: 16. The CDR3 DNA is TGTGCCAGCAGCTTCGGACCTTCGGGACAGGCCGAGTCACTGTTTTTT. Translated: CASSFGPSGQAESLFF.

The J gene is TRBJ1-2, the V gene TRBV28; possibly TRBD1 for D (6 bases). V was pared by 5 bases and J by 8 bases, with 15 bases between. Germline CDR1 and CDR2: MDHEN and SYDVKM. There are 13 residues in the CDR3. The CDR3 reads CASSRGGGSGYTF. CDR3 nucleotides: TGTGCCAGCAGTAGAGGGGGGGGCAGCGGCTACACCTTC.

This chain links TRBV30 with TRBJ1-2, with TRBD1 matching over 8 bases. The CDR3 loop spans 13 amino acids. V lost 2 bases to trimming and J lost 8 bases; unmatched junction nucleotides: 7. The V gene's germline CDR1 is GTSNPN and CDR2 SVGIG (reference sequence). The CDR3 nucleotides are TGTGCCTGGAGTAGGAACAGGGGGGGAGGCTACACCTTC. It yields the protein CAWSRNRGGGYTF.

The chain combines TRBV7-2 with TRBJ2-3; D possibly corresponds to TRBD1 (6 bases). Germline CDR1 reads SGHTA; CDR2 reads FQGNSA. Trimming stripped 5 bases from V and 9 bases from J, with 18 bases between. There are 14 residues in the CDR3. The DNA of the CDR3 is TGTGCCAGCAGCACAGGGTCTGGCCCAAAGACGCAGTATTTT. Translated, it gives CASSTGSGPKTQYF.

This chain links TRBV5-1 with TRBJ1-4; D not resolved. Germline lookup yields CDR1 SGHRS and CDR2 YFSETQ. This CDR3 is 13 amino acids long. The germline V and J ends were trimmed by 4 bases and 8 bases, with 12 bases remaining between them. The CDR3 loop is CASSPPIGEKLFF. CDR3 nucleotide sequence: TGCGCCAGCAGCCCCCCAATTGGAGAAAAACTGTTTTTT.

This clone has a handful of counts. The rearrangement uses TRBV15 and TRBJ1-5; 8 bases match TRBD1. The CDR3 has 15 residues. Germline values: CDR1 LNHNV, CDR2 YYDKDF (reference sequence). Losses at the gene ends were 3 bases for V and 7 bases for J; bases not matched to a gene: 8. The CDR3 protein is CATSRPTGGGQPQHF. The CDR3 nucleotides read TGTGCCACCAGCAGGCCTACAGGGGGTGGACAGCCCCAGCATTTT.

The chain has TRBV3-1 (or the pseudogene TRBV3-2) and TRBJ2-3; 9 nucleotides agree with TRBD2. With 1 base clipped from V and 2 bases from J, the junction kept 13 bases outside the gene matches. From germline, CDR1 is LGHDT and CDR2 YNNKEL (reference sequence). The CDR3 is made up of 19 amino acids. The CDR3 coding sequence is TGTGCCAGCAGCCAAGTGAGGGGGCGGCTAGCGGGGTCCACAGATACGCAGTATTTT. As protein: CASSQVRGRLAGSTDTQYF.

The V gene is TRBV2, the J gene TRBJ2-7; weak D call: TRBD1 (6 bases). Germline V gives CDR1 SNHLY, CDR2 FYNNEI. Trimming shortened V by 9 bases and J by 0 bases, and 15 bases separated the two germline ends. CDR3 length equals 14 residues. CDR3 DNA sequence: TGTGCCAGGCCAGGGGTCCTTAGCTCCTACGAGCAGTACGTC. Translated: CARPGVLSSYEQYV.

The rearrangement uses TRBV30 and TRBJ1-1, with TRBD1 matching 7 bases. V lost 5 bases, J lost 2 bases, and 5 bases stayed unmatched. CDR1 and CDR2 (germline): GTSNPN, SVGIG (reference sequence). The CDR3 has 13 residues. The CDR3 bases are TGTGCCTGGCAAAGACAGGGAAACACTGAAGCTTTCTTT. Its translation is CAWQRQGNTEAFF.